This TCR beta chain was identified in a study of blood T cell repertoires in COVID-19. Study overall: Sites in the United States, Italy and Spain provided acute and convalescent COVID-19 samples. Sample material is recorded as cDNA or gDNA derived from T cells, B-cell-depleted T cells, or PBMCs.

As processed by the authors: By means of reference gene primer amplification, nucleated cell counts were estimated. The method was immunoSEQ multiplex PCR; TCRdb's version includes in-frame clones alone and lacks a portion of them. The V and J calls and clone size were taken over from that table, and D and trimming were inferred from the DNA. The sample has approximately 350,000 clones, roughly 90% seen once. While infection was still active, Seattle patients were enrolled and then followed longitudinally. V lost 3 bases to trimming and J lost 2 bases; unmatched junction nucleotides: 11. CDR1 is KGHSH, CDR2 LQKENI, per germline. The CDR3 length is 17 residues.

Sequencing was done on a sample of peripheral blood. The gene calls are TRBV18 and TRBJ2-5; 8 bases align to TRBD2. The receptor was isolated from a woman aged 55 to 70 with COVID-19, enrolled during active disease. DNA of the CDR3: TGTGCCAGCTCACCTCTACCGGGGGCGGGAGGTCAAGAGACCCAGTACTTC. This translates into CASSPLPGAGGQETQYF.